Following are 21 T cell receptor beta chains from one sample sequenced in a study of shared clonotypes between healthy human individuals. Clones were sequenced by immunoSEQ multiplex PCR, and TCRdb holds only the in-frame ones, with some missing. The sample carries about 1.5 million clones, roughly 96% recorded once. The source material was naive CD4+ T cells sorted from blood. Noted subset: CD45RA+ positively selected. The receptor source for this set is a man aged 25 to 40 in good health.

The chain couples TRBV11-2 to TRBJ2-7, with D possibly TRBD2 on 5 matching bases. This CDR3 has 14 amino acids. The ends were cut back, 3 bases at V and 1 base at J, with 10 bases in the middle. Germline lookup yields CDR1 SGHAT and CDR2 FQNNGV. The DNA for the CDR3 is TGTGCCAGCAGCTTTAGCAGAGGGTCCTACGAGCAGTACTTC. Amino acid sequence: CASSFSRGSYEQYF. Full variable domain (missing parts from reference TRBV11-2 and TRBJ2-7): EAGVAQSPRYKIIEKRQSVAFWCNPISGHATLYWYQQILGQGPKLLIQFQNNGVVDDSQLPKDRFSAERLKGVDSTLKIQPAKLEDSAVYLCASSFSRGSYEQYFGPGTRLTVT.

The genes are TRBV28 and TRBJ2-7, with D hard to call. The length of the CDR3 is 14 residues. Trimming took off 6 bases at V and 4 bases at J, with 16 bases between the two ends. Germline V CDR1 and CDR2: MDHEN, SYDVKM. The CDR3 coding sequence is TGTGCCAGCAGGAATGACCGGGCCCTTTACGAGCAGTACTTC. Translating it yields CASRNDRALYEQYF.

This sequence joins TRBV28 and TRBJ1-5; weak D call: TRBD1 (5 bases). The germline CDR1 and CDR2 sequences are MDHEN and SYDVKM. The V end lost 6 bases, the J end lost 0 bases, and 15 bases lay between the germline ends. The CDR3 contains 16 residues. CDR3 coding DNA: TGTGCCAGCAGCCCCAGCGGGGGGAATAGCAATCAGCCCCAGCATTTT. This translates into CASSPSGGNSNQPQHF.

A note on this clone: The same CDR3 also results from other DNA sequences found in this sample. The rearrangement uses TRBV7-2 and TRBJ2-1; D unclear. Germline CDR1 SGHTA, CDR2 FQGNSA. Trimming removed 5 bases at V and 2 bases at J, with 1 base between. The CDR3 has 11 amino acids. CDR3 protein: CASSTYNEQFF. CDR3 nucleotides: TGTGCCAGCAGCACCTACAATGAGCAGTTCTTC.

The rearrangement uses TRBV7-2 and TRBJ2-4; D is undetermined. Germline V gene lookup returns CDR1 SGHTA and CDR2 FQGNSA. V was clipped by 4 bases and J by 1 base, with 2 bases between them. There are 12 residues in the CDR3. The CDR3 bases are TGTGCCAGCAGCTCGGCCAAAAACATTCAGTACTTC. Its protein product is CASSSAKNIQYF.

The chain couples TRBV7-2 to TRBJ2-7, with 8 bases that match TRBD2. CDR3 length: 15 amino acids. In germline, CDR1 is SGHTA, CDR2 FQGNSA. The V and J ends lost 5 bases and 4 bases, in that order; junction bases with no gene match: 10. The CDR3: CASSTGGLGGYEQYF. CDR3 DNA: TGTGCCAGCAGCACCGGGGGACTAGGGGGATACGAGCAGTACTTC.

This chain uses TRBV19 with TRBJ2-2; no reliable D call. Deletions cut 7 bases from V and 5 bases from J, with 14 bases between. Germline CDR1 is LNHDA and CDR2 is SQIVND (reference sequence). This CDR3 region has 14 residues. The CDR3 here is CASTYEAQTGELFF. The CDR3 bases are TGTGCCAGTACTTATGAGGCCCAGACCGGGGAGCTGTTTTTT. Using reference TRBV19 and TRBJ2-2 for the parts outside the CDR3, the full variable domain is DGGITQSPKYLFRKEGQNVTLSCEQNLNHDAMYWYRQDPGQGLRLIYYSQIVNDFQKGDIAEGYSVSREKKESFPLTVTSAQKNPTAFYLCASTYEAQTGELFFGEGSRLTVL.

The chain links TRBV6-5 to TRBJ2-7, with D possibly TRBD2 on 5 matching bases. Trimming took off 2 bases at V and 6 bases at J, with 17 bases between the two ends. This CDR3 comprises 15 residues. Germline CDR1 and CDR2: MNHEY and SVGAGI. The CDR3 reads CASSYTRTQSTEQYF. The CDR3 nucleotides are TGTGCCAGCAGTTACACAAGGACTCAATCGACCGAGCAGTACTTC.

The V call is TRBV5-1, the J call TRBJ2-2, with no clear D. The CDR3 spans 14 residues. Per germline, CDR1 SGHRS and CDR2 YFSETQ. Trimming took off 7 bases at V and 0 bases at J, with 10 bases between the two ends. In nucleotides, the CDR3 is TGCGCCAGCTGCCAGGACCCGAACACCGGGGAGCTGTTTTTT. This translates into CASCQDPNTGELFF.

The CDR3 here is CASSVIEYEQFF. CDR3 nucleotides: TGTGCCAGCAGCGTTATAGAGTACGAGCAGTTCTTC. The chain couples TRBV9 to TRBJ2-1; D remains ambiguous. This CDR3 contains 12 residues. Germline loops: CDR1 SGDLS, CDR2 YYNGEE. The ends were cut back, 2 bases at V and 10 bases at J, with 10 bases in the middle.

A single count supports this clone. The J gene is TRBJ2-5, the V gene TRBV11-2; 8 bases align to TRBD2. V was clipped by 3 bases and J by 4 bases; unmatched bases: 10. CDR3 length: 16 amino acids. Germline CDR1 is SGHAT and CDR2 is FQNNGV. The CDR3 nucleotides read TGTGCCAGCAGCTTTTATGCAGCGGGAGAGGGAGAGACCCAGTACTTC. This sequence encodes CASSFYAAGEGETQYF.

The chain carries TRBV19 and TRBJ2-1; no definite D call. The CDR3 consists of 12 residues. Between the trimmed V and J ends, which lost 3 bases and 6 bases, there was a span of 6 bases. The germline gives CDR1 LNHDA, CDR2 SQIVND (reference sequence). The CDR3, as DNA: TGTGCCAGTAGTATCACGGCCAATGAGCAGTTCTTC. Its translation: CASSITANEQFF.

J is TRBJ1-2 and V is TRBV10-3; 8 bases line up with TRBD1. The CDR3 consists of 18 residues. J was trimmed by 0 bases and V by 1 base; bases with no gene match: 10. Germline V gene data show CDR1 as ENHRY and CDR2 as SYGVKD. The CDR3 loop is CAISEFSWTGRANYGYTF. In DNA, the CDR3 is TGTGCCATCAGTGAGTTCTCATGGACAGGGCGAGCTAACTATGGCTACACCTTC.

The CDR3 protein is CASSLSGVSYNEQFF. The CDR3 nucleotides read TGCGCCAGCAGCTTAAGCGGAGTCTCCTACAATGAGCAGTTCTTC. The rearrangement links TRBV5-1 to TRBJ2-1; TRBD2 is a possible D gene (5 bases). The CDR3 contains 15 residues. Trimming took off 2 bases at V and 0 bases at J, with 9 bases between the two ends. Germline values: CDR1 SGHRS, CDR2 YFSETQ.

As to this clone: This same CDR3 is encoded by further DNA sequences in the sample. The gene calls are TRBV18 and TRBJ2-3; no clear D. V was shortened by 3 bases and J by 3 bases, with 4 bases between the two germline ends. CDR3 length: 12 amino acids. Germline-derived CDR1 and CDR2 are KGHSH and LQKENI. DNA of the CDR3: TGTGCCAGCTCACCCCAAACAGATACGCAGTATTTT. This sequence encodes CASSPQTDTQYF.

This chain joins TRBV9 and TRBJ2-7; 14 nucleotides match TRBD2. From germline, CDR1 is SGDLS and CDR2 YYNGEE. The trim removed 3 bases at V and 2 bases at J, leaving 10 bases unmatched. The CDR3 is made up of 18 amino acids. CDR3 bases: TGTGCCAGCAGCGGTGGGACTAGCGGGAGTGCCGGTCCCTACGAGCAGTACTTC. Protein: CASSGGTSGSAGPYEQYF.

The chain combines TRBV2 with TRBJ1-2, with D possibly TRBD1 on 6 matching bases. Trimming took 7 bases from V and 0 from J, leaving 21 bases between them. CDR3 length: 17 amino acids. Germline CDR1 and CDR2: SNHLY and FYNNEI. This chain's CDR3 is CASIPGVGGHSNYGYTF. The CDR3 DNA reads TGTGCCAGCATCCCGGGAGTGGGGGGACATTCTAACTATGGCTACACCTTC.

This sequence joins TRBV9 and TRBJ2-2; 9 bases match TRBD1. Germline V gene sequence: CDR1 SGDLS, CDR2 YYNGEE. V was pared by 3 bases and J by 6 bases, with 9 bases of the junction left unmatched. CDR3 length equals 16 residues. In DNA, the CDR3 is TGTGCCAGCAGCGCCACAGGGGGCAAGAGGGCCGGGGAGCTGTTTTTT. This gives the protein CASSATGGKRAGELFF.

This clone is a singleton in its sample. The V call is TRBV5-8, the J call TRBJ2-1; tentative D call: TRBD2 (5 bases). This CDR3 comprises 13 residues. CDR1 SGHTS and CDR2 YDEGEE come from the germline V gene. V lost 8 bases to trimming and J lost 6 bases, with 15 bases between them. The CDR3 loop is CARSDRGSNEQFF. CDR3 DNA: TGTGCCAGGAGTGACCGGGGAAGCAATGAGCAGTTCTTC.

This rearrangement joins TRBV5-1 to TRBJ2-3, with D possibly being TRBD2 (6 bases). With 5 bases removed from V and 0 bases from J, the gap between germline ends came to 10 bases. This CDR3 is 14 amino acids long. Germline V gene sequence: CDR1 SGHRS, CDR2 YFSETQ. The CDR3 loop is CASRFRESTDTQYF. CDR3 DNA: TGCGCCAGCAGATTTCGGGAGAGCACAGATACGCAGTATTTT. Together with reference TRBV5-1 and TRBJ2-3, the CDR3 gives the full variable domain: KAGVTQTPRYLIKTRGQQVTLSCSPISGHRSVSWYQQTPGQGLQFLFEYFSETQRNKGNFPGRFSGRQFSNSRSEMNVSTLELGDSALYLCASRFRESTDTQYFGPGTRLTVL.

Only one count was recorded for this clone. As DNA, the CDR3 is TGCGCCAGCAGCCCCGACAGGGCCAAAAACATTCAGTACTTC. It encodes CASSPDRAKNIQYF. The chain is built from TRBV4-1 and TRBJ2-4, with a possible D match to TRBD1 (6 bases). Germline V CDR1 and CDR2: MGHRA, YSYEKL. There are 14 residues in the CDR3. V lost 4 bases, J lost 1 base, and 8 bases lay in between.